Presented here are 21 T cell receptor beta chains from one specimen sequenced in a study of spatial heterogeneity in lung cancer. The time point was: blood at routine non-recurrence follow-up after resection. Researchers sequenced whole RNA taken from tumor, nontumor lung or frozen PBMC without sorting. TCRdb re-called the 5' RACE reads through MiXCR, storing one row per CDR3 protein. The table lists about 120,000 distinct CDR3 sequences, 9% to 15% of them singletons. The sequencing here drew on PBMCs, taken at follow-up. The source is a male donor with early-stage non-small cell lung cancer.

This clonotype was picked up many times. The chain has TRBV9 and TRBJ2-7; 9 bases line up with TRBD1. J was trimmed by 2 bases and V by 2 bases; bases with no gene match: 2. The CDR3 contains 14 residues. Germline CDR1 is SGDLS and CDR2 is YYNGEE. The CDR3 region is CASSVGQGPYEQYF. The CDR3 region has the DNA TGTGCCAGCAGCGTGGGACAGGGTCCCTACGAGCAGTACTTC.

This clonotype was picked up a small number of times. At one end, the junction sequence differs from germline, possibly due to a read error. The V call is TRBV6-2 or TRBV6-3, the J call TRBJ1-2, with 8 bases lining up with TRBD1. Germline CDR1 is MNHEY and CDR2 is SVGEGT. This CDR3 has 14 amino acids. The CDR3 coding sequence is TGTGCCAGCAGCAGACAGGGGTACAACTATGGCTACACCTTT. This translates into CASSRQGYNYGYTF.

To note about this clonotype: Since no conserved phenylalanine or tryptophan closes the CDR3, a read error is the likely cause. The chain joins TRBV27 to TRBJ2-3, with D perhaps being TRBD1 or TRBD2 (5 bases each). The CDR3 is made up of 13 amino acids. In germline, CDR1 is MNHEY, CDR2 SMNVEV (reference sequence). Trimming left V 8 bases short and J 2 bases short, with 11 bases between. The CDR3 bases are TGTGCCAGCCGGGGACGGCTCACAGATACGCAGTATTCT. Amino acid sequence: CASRGRLTDTQYS.

This clonotype was counted a few times. A junction boundary mismatches the germline segment, possibly from a read error. The chain has TRBV11-3 and TRBJ1-2; D is perhaps TRBD1 (6 bases). The germline V gene encodes CDR1 SGHNT and CDR2 YENEEA. The CDR3 extends over 12 amino acids. CDR3: CASSLDTGIIAF. The CDR3 DNA reads TGTGCCAGCAGCTTAGATACAGGGATAATCGCCTTC.

The chain combines TRBV7-2 with TRBJ1-6, with 7 positions matching TRBD1. V gave up 5 bases and J gave up 13 bases; unmatched junction bases: 14. CDR3 size: 15 residues. Germline lookup yields CDR1 SGHTA and CDR2 FQGNSA. This chain's CDR3 is CASSPWTGQKRPLHF. DNA for the CDR3: TGTGCCAGCAGCCCATGGACAGGACAAAAACGGCCCCTCCACTTT. The complete variable domain, with remaining parts taken from reference TRBV7-2 and TRBJ1-6, reads GAGVSQSPSNKVTEKGKDVELRCDPISGHTALYWYRQSLGQGLEFLIYFQGNSAPDKSGLPSDRFSAERTGGSVSTLTIQRTQQEDSAVYLCASSPWTGQKRPLHFGNGTRLTVT.

This clonotype was found many times. This rearrangement joins TRBV7-9 to TRBJ2-4; D is possibly TRBD2 (5 bases). Germline V gene data show CDR1 as SEHNR and CDR2 as FQNEAQ (reference sequence). V lost 5 bases and J lost 9, with 14 bases in between. The CDR3 loop spans 13 amino acids. The CDR3 reads CASSIPRAGIQYF. The CDR3 DNA reads as TGTGCCAGCAGCATCCCGCGGGCCGGCATTCAGTACTTC. Variable domain in full (rest from reference TRBV7-9 and TRBJ2-4): DTGVSQNPRHKITKRGQNVTFRCDPISEHNRLYWYRQTLGQGPEFLTYFQNEAQLEKSRLLSDRFSAERPKGSFSTLEIQRTEQGDSAMYLCASSIPRAGIQYFGAGTRLSVL.

V gene TRBV20-1 combines with J gene TRBJ1-1; D is unresolved. Trimming left V 3 bases short and J 0 bases short, with 8 bases between. CDR3 length: 13 residues. Germline CDR1 is DFQATT and CDR2 is SNEGSKA (reference sequence). This CDR3 is CSASSQVNTEAFF. The CDR3 nucleotides are TGCAGTGCTAGCTCGCAGGTGAACACTGAAGCTTTCTTT.

There are a few counts of this clonotype. The chain recombines TRBV12-3 or TRBV12-4 with TRBJ2-2, with 10 bases that match TRBD1. V lost 7 bases to trimming and J lost 5 bases; unmatched junction nucleotides: 10. The CDR3 is 16 amino acids. The CDR3 DNA is TGTGCCAGCACCCCCACTCCGGGACAGGGGACCGGGGAGCTGTTTTTT. It translates to CASTPTPGQGTGELFF.

The genes are TRBV7-2 and TRBJ2-2; the D gene is possibly TRBD2 (6 bases). V was shortened by 4 bases and J by 2 bases, with 11 bases between the two germline ends. The CDR3 sequence is 15 residues long. CDR1 is SGHTA, CDR2 FQGNSA, per germline. Here the CDR3 DNA reads TGTGCCAGCAGCTCGGGACTTTCTAACACCGGGGAGCTGTTTTTT. Amino acids: CASSSGLSNTGELFF.

This clonotype was seen at least ten times. The chain has TRBV7-2 and TRBJ1-5; TRBD1 matches 7 bases. This CDR3 is built from 15 residues. Per the germline V gene, CDR1 is SGHTA and CDR2 is FQGNSA. The V and J ends lost 1 base and 7 bases, in that order; junction bases with no gene match: 7. The chain's CDR3 is CASSLGQGGRQPQHF. Here the CDR3 DNA reads TGTGCCAGCAGCTTAGGACAGGGAGGTCGCCAGCCCCAGCATTTT.

This clonotype showed up just once. The rearrangement uses TRBV3-1 and TRBJ1-4; maybe TRBD1 (6 bases). Trimming removed 3 bases at V and 5 bases at J, with 13 bases between. Germline V lookup: CDR1 LGHDT, CDR2 YNNKEL (reference sequence). CDR3 size: 15 residues. The CDR3 loop is CASSQRTVRNEKLFF. Here the CDR3 DNA reads TGTGCCAGCAGCCAGAGGACAGTCCGAAATGAAAAACTGTTTTTT.

The chain is built from TRBV12-3 or TRBV12-4 and TRBJ2-5; 7 bases fit TRBD2. This CDR3 spans 13 amino acids. V was pared by 6 bases and J by 7 bases, with 8 bases of the junction left unmatched. CDR3 protein: CASRAGNGGTQYF. CDR3 in DNA: TGTGCCAGCAGAGCGGGGAACGGTGGGACCCAGTACTTC.

This clonotype was recorded a few times. The J gene is TRBJ2-6, the V gene TRBV5-6; weak D call: TRBD1 (5 bases). Germline loops: CDR1 SGHDT, CDR2 YYEEEE. V lost 4 bases, J lost 1 base, and 30 bases lay in between. There are 22 residues in the CDR3. CDR3 in amino acids: CASSGANLSLDEPKSGANVLTF. The DNA for the CDR3 is TGTGCCAGCAGCGGGGCAAACCTCTCCTTAGATGAGCCTAAGTCTGGGGCCAACGTCCTGACTTTC.

This clonotype was observed many times. The chain is built from TRBV7-6 and TRBJ2-3, with 12 nucleotides matching TRBD2. The CDR3 is 15 amino acids. Germline CDR1 and CDR2: SGHVS and FNYEAQ. The V gene end was trimmed by 1 base and the J gene end by 4 bases; junction bases not matched to a gene: 0. The CDR3 nucleotides read TGTGCCAGCAGCTTAGGACTAGCGGGGGCAGATACGCAGTATTTT. This codes for CASSLGLAGADTQYF.

Only a few counts were recorded for this clonotype. V and J are TRBV2 and TRBJ2-3; 10 positions agree with TRBD2. This CDR3 region has 13 residues. V lost 5 bases, J lost 5 bases, and 1 base stayed unmatched. Germline values: CDR1 SNHLY, CDR2 FYNNEI. CDR3 sequence reads: CASSWTSGDTQYF. The CDR3 nucleotides read TGTGCCAGCAGTTGGACTAGCGGAGATACGCAGTATTTT.

The chain combines TRBV20-1 with TRBJ2-7; 9 bases agree with TRBD1. Germline V lookup: CDR1 DFQATT, CDR2 SNEGSKA (reference sequence). The V segment lost 1 base and the J segment 1 base; nucleotides outside the gene matches: 14. CDR3 length equals 18 residues. CDR3 sequence (DNA): TGCAGTGCTAGAGGGGGCCGTCATTTAGGACAGGGGTCCTACGAGCAGTACTTC. This encodes CSARGGRHLGQGSYEQYF.

This clonotype was counted many times. V and J are TRBV7-2 and TRBJ2-5; D call uncertain. The V gene lost 4 bases and the J gene lost 1 base, with 10 bases spanning the gap. Germline values: CDR1 SGHTA, CDR2 FQGNSA. The CDR3 has 14 amino acids. The CDR3, as DNA: TGTGCCAGCAGCTCCCGGTTCATCCAAGAGACCCAGTACTTC. This encodes CASSSRFIQETQYF.

In this sample, this clonotype turned up many times. V and J are TRBV14 and TRBJ1-6, with D perhaps matching TRBD1 (5 bases). Germline loops: CDR1 SGHDN, CDR2 FVKESK. Trimming pared 3 bases from V and 5 bases from J, leaving 8 bases between. The CDR3 runs 14 residues. The CDR3 DNA follows: TGTGCCAGCAGCCAGGGGGTAAATAATTCACCCCTCCACTTT. Translating it yields CASSQGVNNSPLHF.

This clonotype was seen ten or more times. The CDR3 protein is CSARLPGGMNTEAFF. CDR3 sequence (DNA): TGCAGTGCTCGCCTTCCCGGGGGCATGAACACTGAAGCTTTCTTT. The rearrangement uses TRBV20-1 and TRBJ1-1, with D possibly being TRBD1 (6 bases). V lost 5 bases, J lost 0 bases, and 16 bases lay in between. This CDR3 is built from 15 residues. Germline-derived CDR1 and CDR2 are DFQATT and SNEGSKA (reference sequence).

The chain employs TRBV4-3 and TRBJ2-3, with 8 bases that match TRBD1. The germline CDR1 and CDR2 sequences are LGHNA and YSLEER. The CDR3 loop spans 16 amino acids. V lost 4 bases, J lost 6 bases, and 12 bases stayed unmatched. DNA for the CDR3: TGCGCCAGCAGCCCCAGAACAGGGGGAATGGGGGATACGCAGTATTTT. Its protein product is CASSPRTGGMGDTQYF.

This clonotype was observed at least ten times. The rearrangement uses TRBV28 and TRBJ2-1; 12 nucleotides line up with TRBD2. With V trimmed by 11 bases and J by 5 bases, 7 bases remained unmatched. In germline, CDR1 is MDHEN, CDR2 SYDVKM. The CDR3 is made up of 14 amino acids. The CDR3, as DNA: TGTGCCGTCCTAGCGGGGGGGCTGGACAATGAGCAGTTCTTC. It is translated as CAVLAGGLDNEQFF.